Listed below are T cell receptor beta chains from one sample, sequenced in a study of blood T cells in healthy people across ages. Each CDR3 protein is one row after TCRdb ran MiXCR on the 5' RACE reads. The sample consists of around 1,000,000 distinct CDR3 sequences, less than 25% of them appearing once. This sample was also put to use in a study of T cells of mothers and their children.

The sequenced sample was blood. The source of these receptors is a girl aged 2-9 years in good health. Both conserved end residues are part of each CDR3. The D gene is left open where the match is weak. Expanded clones get a size class; other rows say once, few or many, or leave the size out.

D gene,clone size,V gene,J gene,CDR3 DNA,CDR3 protein
NA,many,TRBV7-9,TRBJ2-7,TGTGCCAGCAGCCCAACCCTGAGCTCCTACGAGCAGTACTTC,CASSPTLSSYEQYF
TRBD1,few,TRBV6-6,TRBJ1-5,TGTGCCAGCACAGGGGGAAGGGGCAATCAGCCCCAGCATTTT,CASTGGRGNQPQHF
NA,few,TRBV9,TRBJ1-6,TGTGCCAGCAGCGTTCGTTTTTATAATTCACCCCTCCACTTT,CASSVRFYNSPLHF
TRBD1,NA,TRBV11-2,TRBJ1-3,TGTGCCAGCACCGGGGGGACAGGGCGTTCTGGAAACACCATATATTTT,CASTGGTGRSGNTIYF
NA,NA,TRBV28,TRBJ2-5,TGTGCCAGCAGTTTTCCCAGTAGGGAGTGGGAAGAGACCCAGTACTTC,CASSFPSREWEETQYF
NA,many,TRBV6-6,TRBJ1-4,TGTGCCAGCAGTTACTCCGGGGGGACTAATGAAAAACTGTTTTTT,CASSYSGGTNEKLFF
NA,NA,TRBV29-1,TRBJ2-1,TGCAGCGTTAGGGAGACGGTCTCCTACAATGAGCAGTTCTTC,CSVRETVSYNEQFF
TRBD1,NA,TRBV5-1,TRBJ1-2,TGCGCCAGCAGCTTGGATGGGACAGGGACCTATGGCTACACCTTC,CASSLDGTGTYGYTF
NA,once,TRBV5-5,TRBJ2-5,TGTGCCAGCAGCCCCGGGACCGCAGGAGAGGCCCAGTACTTC,CASSPGTAGEAQYF
NA,NA,TRBV6-1,TRBJ2-1,TGTGCCAGCAAGAGATTAGGGGGAGAGCACAATGAGCAGTTCTTC,CASKRLGGEHNEQFF
NA,few,TRBV7-2,TRBJ1-3,TGTGCCAGCAGCGCAGGGGGAAACACCATATATTTT,CASSAGGNTIYF
NA,few,TRBV3-1,TRBJ2-1,TGTGCCAGCAATCCGGGGCCCTATTCCTACAATGAGCAGTTCTTC,CASNPGPYSYNEQFF
TRBD2,few,TRBV7-2,TRBJ2-5,TGTGCCAGCAGCCCGGGAGGCAAAGCGGGGGGCCCTACCCAGTACTTC,CASSPGGKAGGPTQYF
TRBD1,NA,TRBV24-1,TRBJ2-1,TGTGCCACCAGTGGACAGGGTGCCCTCGACAATGAGCAGTTCTTC,CATSGQGALDNEQFF
TRBD1,many,TRBV7-9,TRBJ1-4,TGTGCCAGCAGCTTAGGTGGACAGGGTATCGAAAAACTGTTTTTT,CASSLGGQGIEKLFF
TRBD2,few,TRBV12-3/TRBV12-4,TRBJ2-5,TGTGCCGGCAAACGGGGGGCTAGCGGGAGAGAGACCCAGTACTTC,CAGKRGASGRETQYF
TRBD1,few,TRBV20-1,TRBJ1-6,TGCAGTGCTCGATCGACGACAGGGGCCGATTCACCCCTCCACTTT,CSARSTTGADSPLHF
NA,NA,TRBV10-3,TRBJ2-7,TGTGCCATCAACGCGGGACCCCTGTACTACGAGCAGTACTTC,CAINAGPLYYEQYF
NA,NA,TRBV7-2,TRBJ2-7,TGTGCCAGCAGTTCCGAATCTCTCGAGCAGTACTTC,CASSSESLEQYF
NA,NA,TRBV29-1,TRBJ2-2,TGCAGCGTTCGACCGACAGAGAACACCGGGGAGCTGTTTTTT,CSVRPTENTGELFF
TRBD2,NA,TRBV7-9,TRBJ2-5,TGTGCCAGCAGCTCAACTAGCGGGGGCTCCGGTGTCCCCCAGTACTTC,CASSSTSGGSGVPQYF
NA,few,TRBV7-6,TRBJ2-5,TGTGCCAGCAGCTTAGTTGGGGACTCCAGGGGTGAGACCCAGTACTTC,CASSLVGDSRGETQYF
NA,NA,TRBV11-2,TRBJ2-2,TGTGCCAGCAGCTTAGGACGGACGGGAGTAACCACCGGGGAGCTGTTTTTT,CASSLGRTGVTTGELFF
NA,NA,TRBV20-1,TRBJ1-4,TGCAGTGCTAGGGCGGGGGCTGAAAAACTGTTTTTT,CSARAGAEKLFF
NA,NA,TRBV7-9,TRBJ2-7,TGTGCCAGCAGCTCAGAACGAGGGAGTGGAGAGCAGTACTTC,CASSSERGSGEQYF
NA,few,TRBV7-9,TRBJ1-5,TGTGCCAGCAGCGCTCAGGGGACCTCGGGCCAGCCCCAGCATTTT,CASSAQGTSGQPQHF
NA,NA,TRBV29-1,TRBJ1-4,TGCAGTGTGCGAGTTCAGGGTATGGTGGAAAAACTGTTTTTT,CSVRVQGMVEKLFF
NA,NA,TRBV2,TRBJ1-1,TGTGCCAGCATTTGGGAGGGGTTCACTGAAGCTTTCTTT,CASIWEGFTEAFF
TRBD2,NA,TRBV12-3/TRBV12-4,TRBJ2-7,TGTGCCAGCAGCCGGACTAGTAACGCCTACGAGCAGTACTTC,CASSRTSNAYEQYF
TRBD2,NA,TRBV12-3/TRBV12-4,TRBJ2-3,TGTGCCAGCAGGAGAGGACTAGCGGGGGGAGATACGCAGTATTTT,CASRRGLAGGDTQYF
TRBD2,many,TRBV6-2/TRBV6-3,TRBJ2-5,TGTGCCTCTACGTCAGCGGGGGTTCAAGAGACCCAGTACTTC,CASTSAGVQETQYF